The following is a T cell receptor beta chain sequence with its context. Its specificity is unknown. This CDR3 has 13 residues. The germline CDR1 and CDR2 sequences are MNHEY and SVGAGI. The V end lost 0 bases, the J end lost 1 base, and 1 base lay between the germline ends. These data come from a study of T cell responses to AZD1222 COVID-19 vaccine. Notes on the study in general: Nearly half of spike-specific TCRs reportedly target variant regions that are unmutated in the B.1.351 and B.1.1.7 variants. Without day 14 samples, only post-peak T cell repertoires were studied.

Profiled with immunoSEQ multiplex PCR; TCRdb holds only in-frame clones, not every one. The table records some 130,000 clones, roughly nine tenths of them present only once. The gene calls are TRBV6-5 and TRBJ1-5, with unresolved D. Specimen: peripheral blood, collected on day 0 of AZD1222 vaccination. This TCR was recovered from an adult in good health. The CDR3 nucleotides are TGTGCCAGCAGTTACTCGAGCAATCAGCCCCAGCATTTT. It is translated as CASSYSSNQPQHF.